The clone carrying this T cell receptor beta chain came up a few times. Its antigen is unknown. The sample originates from a study of blood T cells in healthy people across ages. The CDR3 extends over 12 amino acids. Looked up from germline, CDR1 is MNHEY and CDR2 is SVGAGI. Study-wide findings and caveats: Investigators treated diversity estimates from one million T cells as underestimates.

Then a second PCR, running about 6 to 12 cycles, was carried out with a sample-barcoded 5' primer and a J-beta primer mix. One entry per CDR3 protein results from TCRdb running MiXCR on the 5' RACE reads. The table includes hundreds of thousands of distinct CDR3 sequences, roughly 50% detected once. The sequenced material came from blood. The TCR comes from a man aged 30 to 45 in good health. The genes are TRBV6-5 and TRBJ2-5; D might be TRBD1 or TRBD2, each matching 5 bases. The J call may be in error: the DNA end matches TRBJ2-7 better. For the CDR3, the DNA is TGTGCCAGCTCAACAGGACTTTACGAGCAGTACTTC. Protein: CASSTGLYEQYF.